The 8 T cell receptor beta chains given below trace back to one sample, sequenced in a study of T cells in Graves' hyperthyroidism and ophthalmopathy. The investigators amplified TCR beta CDR3 regions from RNA transcripts. Primed by the HTBI set, a first-round RT-PCR was run on the TCR CDR3. TCRdb reprocessed the multiplex PCR reads via MiXCR and lists one record per CDR3 protein. The data hold 500,000 to 750,000 distinct CDR3 sequences, with about 15% observed a single time. The sample was blood. The source of these receptors is a woman younger than 45 with Graves' hyperthyroidism.

The rearrangement uses TRBV4-1 and TRBJ1-4; D call uncertain. The V and J ends lost 0 bases and 3 bases respectively, with 14 bases between them. From germline, CDR1 is MGHRA and CDR2 YSYEKL. The CDR3 loop spans 17 amino acids. The CDR3 coding sequence is TGCGCCAGCAGCCAAGATTTCATGAGAAGCCCTAATGAAAAACTGTTTTTT. It codes for CASSQDFMRSPNEKLFF.

The J gene is TRBJ2-7, the V gene TRBV19, with 10 bases aligning to TRBD1. Trimming took 5 bases from V and 5 from J; bases not matched to a gene: 6. Germline CDR1 is LNHDA and CDR2 is SQIVND (reference sequence). This CDR3 has 14 residues. In DNA form, the CDR3 reads TGTGCCAGTAGTCCGGGACAGGGGTATGACGAGCAGTACTTC. Translating it yields CASSPGQGYDEQYF. Using reference TRBV19 and TRBJ2-7 for the parts outside the CDR3, the full variable domain is DGGITQSPKYLFRKEGQNVTLSCEQNLNHDAMYWYRQDPGQGLRLIYYSQIVNDFQKGDIAEGYSVSREKKESFPLTVTSAQKNPTAFYLCASSPGQGYDEQYFGPGTRLTVT.

This clonotype has a count of ten or more. Germline and junction disagree at one end, which may indicate a read error. V gene TRBV5-1 combines with J gene TRBJ2-2; maybe TRBD2 (5 bases). CDR1 SGHRS and CDR2 YFSETQ come from the germline V gene. The CDR3 extends over 13 amino acids. CDR3 loop: CASSPTGTGELFF. For the CDR3, the DNA is TGTGCCAGCTCACCAACGGGAACCGGGGAGCTGTTTTTT.

CDR3 sequence: CSARRVGALTSGANVLTF. The CDR3 coding sequence is TGCAGTGCTCGGCGGGTAGGGGCTCTAACCTCTGGGGCCAACGTCCTGACTTTC. The chain links TRBV20-1 to TRBJ2-6, with D perhaps assigned TRBD1 or TRBD2 (5 bases each). CDR3 length equals 18 residues. The germline V gene has CDR1 DFQATT and CDR2 SNEGSKA (reference sequence). Deletions cut 5 bases from V and 0 bases from J, with 20 bases between.

This clonotype has at least ten counts. The chain uses TRBV6-1 and TRBJ2-7; 8 nucleotides line up with TRBD2. Losses at the gene ends were 5 bases for V and 0 bases for J; bases not matched to a gene: 6. CDR1 and CDR2 from the germline V gene are MNHNS and SASEGT. This CDR3 has 15 residues. CDR3 in DNA: TGTGCCAGCAGTAGAATTAGCGGGACCTCCTACGAGCAGTACTTC. Its protein product is CASSRISGTSYEQYF.

This clonotype was seen more than once but under ten times. The rearrangement uses TRBV7-2 and TRBJ2-6, with unresolved D. Trimming took off 4 bases at V and 0 bases at J, with 22 bases between the two ends. The CDR3 sequence is 20 residues long. Germline V CDR1 and CDR2: SGHTA, FQGNSA. CDR3 residues: CASSSISWSNTASGANVLTF. The DNA of the CDR3 is TGTGCCAGCAGCTCAATTAGTTGGTCGAACACGGCCTCTGGGGCCAACGTCCTGACTTTC.

This clonotype was seen many times. The chain employs TRBV20-1 and TRBJ2-2; D is possibly TRBD2 (5 bases). The germline CDR1 and CDR2 sequences are DFQATT and SNEGSKA (reference sequence). The germline V and J ends were trimmed by 5 bases and 2 bases, with 21 bases remaining between them. The CDR3 contains 17 residues. The CDR3 bases are TGCAGTGCTCCCCGAGCTAGGAGCGGACCCAACACCGGGGAGCTGTTTTTT. This encodes CSAPRARSGPNTGELFF.

This rearrangement joins TRBV11-2 to TRBJ1-3; D remains unclear. V dropped 0 bases and J dropped 4 bases, with 7 bases sitting between them. The CDR3 extends over 14 amino acids. CDR1 is SGHAT, CDR2 FQNNGV, per germline. The CDR3 DNA is TGTGCCAGCAGCTTAGATGTGTTGGGAAACACCATATATTTT. Protein product: CASSLDVLGNTIYF.